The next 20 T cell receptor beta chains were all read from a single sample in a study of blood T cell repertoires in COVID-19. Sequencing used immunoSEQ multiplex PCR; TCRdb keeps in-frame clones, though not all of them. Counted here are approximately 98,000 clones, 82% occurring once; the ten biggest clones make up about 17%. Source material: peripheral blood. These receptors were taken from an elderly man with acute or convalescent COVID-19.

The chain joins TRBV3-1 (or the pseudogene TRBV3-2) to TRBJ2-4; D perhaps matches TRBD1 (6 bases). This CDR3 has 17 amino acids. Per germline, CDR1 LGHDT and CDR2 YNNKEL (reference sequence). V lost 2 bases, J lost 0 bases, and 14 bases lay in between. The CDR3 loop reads CASSQIRTALAKNIQYF. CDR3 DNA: TGTGCCAGCAGCCAAATCCGGACAGCCCTAGCCAAAAACATTCAGTACTTC.

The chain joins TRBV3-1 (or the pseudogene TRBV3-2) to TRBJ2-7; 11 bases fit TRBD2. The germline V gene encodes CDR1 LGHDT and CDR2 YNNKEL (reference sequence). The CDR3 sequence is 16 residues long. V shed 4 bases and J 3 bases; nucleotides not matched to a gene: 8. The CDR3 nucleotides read TGTGCCAGCAGCCGAACTAGCGGGGGACTCCTCTACGAGCAGTACTTC. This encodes CASSRTSGGLLYEQYF.

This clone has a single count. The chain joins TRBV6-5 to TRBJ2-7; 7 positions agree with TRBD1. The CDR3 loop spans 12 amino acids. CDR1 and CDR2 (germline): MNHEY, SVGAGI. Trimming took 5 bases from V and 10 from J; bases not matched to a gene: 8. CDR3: CASSRRSGGQYF. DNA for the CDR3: TGTGCCAGCAGTCGGCGTTCAGGGGGTCAGTACTTC.

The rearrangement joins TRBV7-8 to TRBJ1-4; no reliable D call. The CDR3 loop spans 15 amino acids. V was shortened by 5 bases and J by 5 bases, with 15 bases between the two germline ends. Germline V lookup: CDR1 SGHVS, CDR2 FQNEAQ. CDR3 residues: CASSPGGSQNEKLFF. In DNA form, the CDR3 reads TGTGCCAGCAGCCCTGGAGGCAGCCAGAATGAAAAACTGTTTTTT.

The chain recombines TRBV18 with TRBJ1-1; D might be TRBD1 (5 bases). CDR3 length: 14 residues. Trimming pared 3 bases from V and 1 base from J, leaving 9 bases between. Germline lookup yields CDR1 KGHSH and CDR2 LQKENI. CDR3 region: CASSPKTENTEAFF. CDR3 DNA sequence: TGTGCCAGCTCACCTAAGACAGAGAACACTGAAGCTTTCTTT.

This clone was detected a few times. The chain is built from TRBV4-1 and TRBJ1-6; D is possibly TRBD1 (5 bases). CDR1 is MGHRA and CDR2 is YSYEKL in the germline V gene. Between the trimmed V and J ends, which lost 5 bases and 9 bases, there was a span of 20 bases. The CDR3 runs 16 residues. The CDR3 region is CASSARQTIMASPLHF. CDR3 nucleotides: TGCGCCAGCAGCGCCCGACAGACGATCATGGCTTCACCCCTCCACTTT.

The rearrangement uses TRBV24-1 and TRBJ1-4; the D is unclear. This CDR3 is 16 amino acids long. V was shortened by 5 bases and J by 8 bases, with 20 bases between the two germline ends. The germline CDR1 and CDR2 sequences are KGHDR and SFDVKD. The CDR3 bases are TGTGCCACCAGTGGCCGTCTTTCGGCTTCGGGGGAAAAACTGTTTTTT. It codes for CATSGRLSASGEKLFF.

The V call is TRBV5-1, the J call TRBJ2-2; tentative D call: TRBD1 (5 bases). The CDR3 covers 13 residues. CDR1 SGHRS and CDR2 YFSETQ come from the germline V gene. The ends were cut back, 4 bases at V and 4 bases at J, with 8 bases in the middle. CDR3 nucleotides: TGCGCCAGCAGCGTGACAGTCACCGGGGAGCTGTTTTTT. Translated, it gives CASSVTVTGELFF.

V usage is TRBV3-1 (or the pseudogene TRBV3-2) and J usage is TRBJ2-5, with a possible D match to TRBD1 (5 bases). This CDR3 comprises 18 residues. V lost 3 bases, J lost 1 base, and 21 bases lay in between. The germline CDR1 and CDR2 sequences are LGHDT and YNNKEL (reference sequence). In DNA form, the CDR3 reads TGTGCCAGCAGCCACCCAAGGGAAGGGGTGAGTTCCCAAGAGACCCAGTACTTC. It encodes CASSHPREGVSSQETQYF.

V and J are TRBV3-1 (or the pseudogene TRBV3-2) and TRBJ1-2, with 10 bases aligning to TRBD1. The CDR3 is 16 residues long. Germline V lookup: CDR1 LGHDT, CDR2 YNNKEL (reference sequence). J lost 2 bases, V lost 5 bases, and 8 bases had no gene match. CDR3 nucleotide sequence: TGTGCCAGCAGCTACGACGGGACAGGGGCAAACTATGGCTACACCTTC. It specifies CASSYDGTGANYGYTF.

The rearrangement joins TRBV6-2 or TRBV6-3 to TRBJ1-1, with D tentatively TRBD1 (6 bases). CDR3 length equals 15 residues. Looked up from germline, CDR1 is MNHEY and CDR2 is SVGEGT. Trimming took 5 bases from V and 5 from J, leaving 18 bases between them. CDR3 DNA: TGTGCCAGCAGTGATTCATCTCCAGGGGTGACTGAAGCTTTCTTT. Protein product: CASSDSSPGVTEAFF.

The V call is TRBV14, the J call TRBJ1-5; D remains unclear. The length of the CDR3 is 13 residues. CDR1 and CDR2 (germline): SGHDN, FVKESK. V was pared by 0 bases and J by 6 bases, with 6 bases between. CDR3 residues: CASSQDIVQPQHF. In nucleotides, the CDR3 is TGTGCCAGCAGCCAAGACATTGTTCAGCCCCAGCATTTT.

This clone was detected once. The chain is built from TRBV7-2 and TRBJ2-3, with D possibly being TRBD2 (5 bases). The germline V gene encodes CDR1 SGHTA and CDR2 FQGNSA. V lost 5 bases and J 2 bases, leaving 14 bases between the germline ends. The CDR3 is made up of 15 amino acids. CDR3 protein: CASSEGTRDTDTQYF. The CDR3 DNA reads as TGTGCCAGCAGCGAGGGTACCCGGGACACAGATACGCAGTATTTT.

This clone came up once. The CDR3 spells CASSLRLLETYEQYF. Here the CDR3 DNA reads TGTGCCAGCAGCTTACGTTTACTGGAGACCTACGAGCAGTACTTC. The V gene is TRBV7-2, the J gene TRBJ2-7; D is unclear. V was pared by 2 bases and J by 2 bases, with 13 bases between. From germline, CDR1 is SGHTA and CDR2 FQGNSA. This CDR3 has 15 residues.

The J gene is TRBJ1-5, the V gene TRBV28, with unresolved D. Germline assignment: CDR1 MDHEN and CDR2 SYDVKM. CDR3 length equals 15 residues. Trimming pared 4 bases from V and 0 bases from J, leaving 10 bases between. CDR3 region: CASSSSLDSNQPQHF. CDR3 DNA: TGTGCCAGCAGTTCCAGTCTTGATAGCAATCAGCCCCAGCATTTT.

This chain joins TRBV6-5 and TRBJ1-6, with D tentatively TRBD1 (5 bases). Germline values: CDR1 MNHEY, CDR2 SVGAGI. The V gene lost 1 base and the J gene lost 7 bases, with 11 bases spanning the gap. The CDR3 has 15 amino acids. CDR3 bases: TGTGCCAGCAGTTACTTAACAGGAGCGAATTCACCCCTCCACTTT. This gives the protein CASSYLTGANSPLHF.

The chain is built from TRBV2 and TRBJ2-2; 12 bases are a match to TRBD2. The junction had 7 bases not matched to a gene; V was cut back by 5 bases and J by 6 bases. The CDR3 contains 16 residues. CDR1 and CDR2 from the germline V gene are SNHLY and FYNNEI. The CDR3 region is CASSMRLAGVSGELFF. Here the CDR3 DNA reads TGTGCCAGCAGTATGCGACTAGCGGGAGTATCCGGGGAGCTGTTTTTT. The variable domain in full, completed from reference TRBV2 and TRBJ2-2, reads EPEVTQTPSHQVTQMGQEVILRCVPISNHLYFYWYRQILGQKVEFLVSFYNNEISEKSEIFDDQFSVERPDGSNFTLKIRSTKLEDSAMYFCASSMRLAGVSGELFFGEGSRLTVL.

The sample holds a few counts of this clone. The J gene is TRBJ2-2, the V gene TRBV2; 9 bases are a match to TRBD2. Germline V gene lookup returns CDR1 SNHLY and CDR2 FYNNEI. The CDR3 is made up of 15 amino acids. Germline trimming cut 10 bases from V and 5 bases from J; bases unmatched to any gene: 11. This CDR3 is CATARTSVLTGELFF. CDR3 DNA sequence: TGTGCCACCGCCCGGACTAGCGTTTTAACCGGGGAGCTGTTTTTT.

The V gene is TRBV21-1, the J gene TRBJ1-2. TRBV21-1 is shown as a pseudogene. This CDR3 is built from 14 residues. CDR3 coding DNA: TGTGCCAGCAGCAAAGGAGCTCTTAACTATGGCTACACCTTC. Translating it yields CASSKGALNYGYTF.

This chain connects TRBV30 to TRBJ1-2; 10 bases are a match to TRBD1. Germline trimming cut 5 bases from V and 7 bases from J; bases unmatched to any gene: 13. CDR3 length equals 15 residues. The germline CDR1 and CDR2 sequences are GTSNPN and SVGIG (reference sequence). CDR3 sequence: CAWVQRGTGASGYTF. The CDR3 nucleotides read TGTGCCTGGGTCCAGAGAGGGACAGGGGCTTCTGGCTACACCTTC.